One and the same sample provided the 5 T cell receptor beta chains below, sequenced in a study of blood T cell repertoires in COVID-19. Method: immunoSEQ multiplex PCR; TCRdb's copy keeps in-frame clones and lacks some. This sample has 150,000 to 160,000 clones, with about 90% found just once. The source material was peripheral blood. The origin of the receptors is a man aged 50 or older with acute or convalescent COVID-19.

The rearrangement joins TRBV15 to TRBJ2-1, with 7 bases that match TRBD2. There are 15 residues in the CDR3. The J segment lost 0 bases and the V segment lost 4 bases, leaving 3 bases of the junction unmatched. Per the germline V gene, CDR1 is LNHNV and CDR2 is YYDKDF (reference sequence). This CDR3 reads CATSIREVSYNEQFF. As DNA, the CDR3 is TGTGCCACCAGCATACGGGAGGTCTCCTACAATGAGCAGTTCTTC.

The chain recombines TRBV7-2 with TRBJ2-1, with TRBD2 matching over 12 bases. The CDR3 consists of 15 residues. Germline V lookup: CDR1 SGHTA, CDR2 FQGNSA. The trim removed 5 bases at V and 2 bases at J, leaving 1 base unmatched. In nucleotides, the CDR3 is TGTGCCAGCAGCCGGACTAGCGGGGCCTACAATGAGCAGTTCTTC. Residues: CASSRTSGAYNEQFF.

The chain has TRBV3-1 (or the pseudogene TRBV3-2) and TRBJ2-3; D gene uncertain. Germline V gives CDR1 LGHDT, CDR2 YNNKEL (reference sequence). The CDR3 covers 12 residues. V shed 6 bases and J shed 4 bases, with 8 bases lying between them. CDR3 protein: CASSVQSDTQYF. Written as DNA, the CDR3 is TGTGCCAGCAGTGTACAGTCAGATACGCAGTATTTT.

The chain uses TRBV19 and TRBJ1-5; no definite D call. Trimming took 8 bases from V and 1 from J, leaving 12 bases between them. CDR1 LNHDA and CDR2 SQIVND come from the germline V gene (reference sequence). The CDR3 sequence is 14 residues long. The CDR3 DNA follows: TGTGCCAGTGTTACTCATTCAAGCAATCAGCCCCAGCATTTT. Encoded protein: CASVTHSSNQPQHF.

The genes are TRBV30 and TRBJ1-6; a possible D gene is TRBD1 (5 bases). Germline CDR1 GTSNPN, CDR2 SVGIG (reference sequence). The CDR3 consists of 12 residues. V lost 4 bases to trimming and J lost 6 bases, with 7 bases between them. The CDR3 DNA is TGTGCCTGGACAGGGTTTAATTCACCCCTCCACTTT. This encodes CAWTGFNSPLHF.